The 32 T cell receptor beta chains below all came from one sample that was sequenced in a study of OX40 agonist ivuxolimab in advanced cancers. The library came from the immunoSEQ multiplex PCR assay. The source is immuneACCESS, and TCRdb retained only in-frame sequences with V and J called. Part of the clones is not carried over; for the studies checked, unresolved V genes explain less than half of this, and the remainder is unexplained. This sample holds about 21,000 clones; around three quarters were observed only once. The ten most abundant clones make up 8% to 10% of the sample. This specimen consisted of CD4+ or CD8+ T cells sorted from blood, obtained in a trial of the OX40 agonist ivuxolimab. The receptors were sampled from an adult with an advanced solid tumor such as melanoma, head and neck, liver or kidney cancer.

The chain has TRBV6-5 and TRBJ2-7; 8 bases align to TRBD1. J gave up 5 bases and V 4 bases, and 10 bases lay outside the gene matches. The CDR3 covers 15 residues. Germline V CDR1 and CDR2: MNHEY, SVGAGI. DNA of the CDR3: TGTGCCAGCAGTTTACAACAGGGGGTAGGGAACGAGCAGTACTTC. Amino acids: CASSLQQGVGNEQYF.

The V and J genes are TRBV5-1 and TRBJ2-6; TRBD2 is a possible D gene (6 bases). Germline V gene lookup returns CDR1 SGHRS and CDR2 YFSETQ. V was trimmed by 4 bases and J by 0 bases, leaving 14 bases between them. The CDR3 has 17 residues. CDR3 in DNA: TGCGCCAGCAGCCCGCCGACCGGGAGCTCTGGGGCCAACGTCCTGACTTTC. It encodes CASSPPTGSSGANVLTF.

V usage is TRBV6-1 and J usage is TRBJ1-2; 9 bases line up with TRBD1. CDR1 and CDR2 from the germline V gene are MNHNS and SASEGT. This CDR3 has 16 residues. V was clipped by 0 bases and J by 2 bases; unmatched bases: 4. In DNA form, the CDR3 reads TGTGCCAGCAGTGAAGCCAAGGGACAGGGCAACTATGGCTACACCTTC. It codes for CASSEAKGQGNYGYTF.

The chain links TRBV19 to TRBJ2-2; 11 nucleotides align to TRBD1. The J segment lost 6 bases and the V segment lost 4 bases, leaving 10 bases of the junction unmatched. Germline CDR1 and CDR2: LNHDA and SQIVND (reference sequence). The CDR3 is 17 residues long. CDR3 bases: TGTGCCAGTAGTAGGGACAGGGGGAGGGATTGGGCCGGGGAGCTGTTTTTT. It specifies CASSRDRGRDWAGELFF.

This clone is labeled medium-sized (0.01 to 0.1%). Other nucleotide sequences from this sample produce the same CDR3. This chain uses TRBV9 with TRBJ2-5; possibly TRBD1 for D (6 bases). V lost 1 base and J 5 bases, leaving 9 bases between the germline ends. The CDR3 runs to 13 residues. Germline V lookup: CDR1 SGDLS, CDR2 YYNGEE. CDR3: CASSVSRGETQYF. CDR3 nucleotide sequence: TGTGCCAGCAGCGTAAGCAGGGGTGAGACCCAGTACTTC.

This CDR3 is CASSTWDRVIYGEAFF. The CDR3 DNA reads TGTGCCAGCAGCACCTGGGACAGGGTTATTTATGGTGAAGCTTTCTTT. This chain joins TRBV5-4 and TRBJ1-1; 9 nucleotides match TRBD1. Germline values: CDR1 SGHNT, CDR2 YYREEE (reference sequence). The J segment lost 7 bases and the V segment lost 4 bases, leaving 14 bases of the junction unmatched. CDR3 length equals 16 residues.

To note about this clone: At the DNA level, this CDR3 is encoded by other sequences in the same sample as well. J is TRBJ1-4 and V is TRBV27; D is ambiguous. Between the trimmed V and J ends, which lost 0 bases and 9 bases, there was a span of 11 bases. Germline V gene lookup returns CDR1 MNHEY and CDR2 SMNVEV (reference sequence). This CDR3 contains 14 residues. The chain's CDR3 is CASSLSYGMKKLFF. CDR3 bases: TGTGCCAGCAGTTTATCATATGGGATGAAAAAACTGTTTTTT.

The chain employs TRBV6-4 and TRBJ2-1; 9 bases match TRBD2. Per the germline V gene, CDR1 is MRHNA and CDR2 is SNTAGT. The CDR3 runs to 16 residues. V lost 5 bases to trimming and J lost 1 base; unmatched junction nucleotides: 6. The CDR3 loop is CASSKTSGASYNEQFF. The CDR3 nucleotides are TGTGCCAGCAGTAAGACTAGCGGAGCTTCCTACAATGAGCAGTTCTTC.

The chain joins TRBV29-1 to TRBJ2-4; D ambiguous. CDR3 length: 11 amino acids. Trimming removed 5 bases at V and 3 bases at J, with 5 bases between. Per germline, CDR1 SQVTM and CDR2 ANQGSEA. The CDR3 DNA reads as TGCAGCGTTTGGGACAAAAACATTCAGTACTTC. As protein: CSVWDKNIQYF. The variable domain in full, completed from reference TRBV29-1 and TRBJ2-4, reads SAVISQKPSRDICQRGTSLTIQCQVDSQVTMMFWYRQQPGQSLTLIATANQGSEATYESGFVIDKFPISRPNLTFSTLTVSNMSPEDSSIYLCSVWDKNIQYFGAGTRLSVL.

The chain recombines TRBV30 with TRBJ1-6; the D is unclear. The CDR3 spans 14 residues. V was clipped by 4 bases and J by 4 bases, with 11 bases between them. The germline V gene encodes CDR1 GTSNPN and CDR2 SVGIG (reference sequence). The DNA for the CDR3 is TGTGCCTGGACCGACCCACAGTATAATTCACCCCTCCACTTT. Protein: CAWTDPQYNSPLHF.

This clone was counted only a few times. The chain uses TRBV5-6 and TRBJ1-2, with D possibly TRBD1 on 6 matching bases. This CDR3 comprises 13 residues. The V end lost 5 bases, the J end lost 4 bases, and 12 bases lay between the germline ends. The V gene's germline CDR1 is SGHDT and CDR2 YYEEEE. The CDR3 spells CASRRGAAYGYTF. CDR3 bases: TGTGCCAGCAGGAGGGGGGCCGCCTATGGCTACACCTTC.

The chain joins TRBV4-3 to TRBJ1-1, with a possible D match to TRBD1 (6 bases). The CDR3 length is 15 residues. The germline V gene has CDR1 LGHNA and CDR2 YSLEER. Trimming removed 4 bases at V and 3 bases at J, with 15 bases between. In DNA, the CDR3 is TGCGCCAGCAGCCGCCAGTCCAGGGGTCACACTGAAGCTTTCTTT. Translated: CASSRQSRGHTEAFF.

The chain employs TRBV11-2 and TRBJ1-2, with a possible D match to TRBD1 (6 bases). Trimming took off 4 bases at V and 13 bases at J, with 22 bases between the two ends. The germline CDR1 and CDR2 sequences are SGHAT and FQNNGV. The CDR3 totals 14 residues. CDR3 protein: CASSYSGTMTPGTF. As DNA, the CDR3 is TGTGCCAGCAGCTACTCCGGGACAATGACCCCCGGCACCTTC.

This clone has a handful of counts. The rearrangement joins TRBV6-5 to TRBJ2-4; 8 bases agree with TRBD2. Germline CDR1 is MNHEY and CDR2 is SVGAGI. The CDR3 sequence is 13 residues long. Losses at the gene ends were 4 bases for V and 9 bases for J; bases not matched to a gene: 5. In nucleotides, the CDR3 is TGTGCCAGCAGTTCGGGACTAGTCCCCATTCAGTACTTC. This encodes CASSSGLVPIQYF.

The rearrangement uses TRBV6-1 and TRBJ2-2, with D unclear. The CDR3 consists of 13 residues. V was pared by 3 bases and J by 4 bases, with 6 bases between. Germline V gene lookup returns CDR1 MNHNS and CDR2 SASEGT. The CDR3 coding sequence is TGTGCCAGCAGTGAGACACTCACCGGGGAGCTGTTTTTT. Its protein is CASSETLTGELFF.

This chain joins TRBV27 and TRBJ1-6; 8 nucleotides align to TRBD1. Per germline, CDR1 MNHEY and CDR2 SMNVEV (reference sequence). The CDR3 contains 16 residues. V shed 5 bases, J shed 3 bases, and the junction held 6 bases outside the gene matches. CDR3 amino acids: CASSLRTGSYNSPLHF. The CDR3 DNA reads TGTGCCAGCAGTCTTCGGACAGGGAGCTATAATTCACCCCTCCACTTT.

The gene calls are TRBV11-2 and TRBJ1-3; D gene unclear. The last part of the DNA fits TRBJ2-2 better; the J call may be wrong. Per the germline V gene, CDR1 is SGHAT and CDR2 is FQNNGV. The CDR3 sequence is 14 residues long. The CDR3 DNA is TGTGCCAGCAGCTTAGACCTGAACACCGGGGAGCTGTTTTTT. Protein product: CASSLDLNTGELFF.

A remark on this clone: Other DNA variants within this sample encode the same CDR3. The V and J genes are TRBV19 and TRBJ1-2; D is uncertain. CDR1 is LNHDA and CDR2 is SQIVND in the germline V gene (reference sequence). V was cut by 1 base and J by 2 bases, with 5 bases left in between. This CDR3 comprises 13 residues. DNA of the CDR3: TGTGCCAGTAGTATAGCCGGCAACTATGGCTACACCTTC. It translates to CASSIAGNYGYTF.

V usage is TRBV11-1 and J usage is TRBJ2-7; D unclear. This CDR3 is built from 14 residues. Germline V lookup: CDR1 SGHAT, CDR2 FQDESV (reference sequence). V was pared by 2 bases and J by 0 bases, with 8 bases between. The CDR3: CASSLMFSSYEQYF. The CDR3 DNA reads as TGTGCCAGCAGCTTAATGTTCAGCTCCTACGAGCAGTACTTC.

Worth noting for this clone: A read error may produce the germline difference seen at one junction end. In the same sample, other DNA sequences code for this CDR3. The CDR3 spells CASSRDRVVGGELFF. The CDR3 DNA is TGCGCCAGCAGCCGGGACAGGGTTGTTGGCGGGGAGCTGTTTTTT. The chain carries TRBV6-1 and TRBJ2-2, with 9 bases matching TRBD1. The CDR3 length is 15 residues. Germline loops: CDR1 MNHNS, CDR2 SASEGT.

This clone was counted a few times. J is TRBJ2-7 and V is TRBV6-4; TRBD2 agrees at 7 bases. CDR1 MRHNA and CDR2 SNTAGT come from the germline V gene. J lost 5 bases, V lost 5 bases, and 9 bases had no gene match. The CDR3 covers 14 residues. CDR3 sequence reads: CASSWAGVADEQYF. CDR3 sequence (DNA): TGTGCCAGCAGTTGGGCGGGGGTAGCCGACGAGCAGTACTTC.

This clone was found once. CDR3 sequence: CASSDPDVAKNIQYF. CDR3 sequence (DNA): TGCGCCAGCAGTGACCCGGATGTAGCCAAAAACATTCAGTACTTC. The rearrangement links TRBV10-2 to TRBJ2-4, with D unresolved. The CDR3 length is 15 residues. CDR1 WSHSY and CDR2 SAAADI come from the germline V gene. V gave up 3 bases and J gave up 0 bases, with 9 bases separating them.

The chain uses TRBV4-3 and TRBJ1-2; 7 positions agree with TRBD1. CDR1 LGHNA and CDR2 YSLEER come from the germline V gene. The V and J ends lost 0 bases and 4 bases, in that order; junction bases with no gene match: 8. The CDR3 extends over 16 amino acids. CDR3 in amino acids: CASSQESDRRGYGYTF. The DNA for the CDR3 is TGCGCCAGCAGCCAAGAGTCGGACAGGAGGGGCTATGGCTACACCTTC.

This rearrangement joins TRBV12-5 to TRBJ2-3; D is undetermined. The V and J ends lost 4 bases and 0 bases respectively, with 11 bases between them. Germline loops: CDR1 LGHNT, CDR2 FRNRAP. CDR3 length equals 15 residues. DNA for the CDR3: TGTGCTAGTGGTTCCAGGTTGCTAAGCACAGATACGCAGTATTTT. The encoded protein is CASGSRLLSTDTQYF.

The chain couples TRBV5-3 to TRBJ2-1; no clear D gene. TRBV5-3 is labeled an ORF, and its function is uncertain. This CDR3 has 15 residues. Trimming took 0 bases from V and 1 from J, leaving 8 bases between them. CDR3 sequence: CARSLAFGSYNEQFF. The CDR3, as DNA: TGTGCCAGAAGCTTGGCCTTTGGATCCTACAATGAGCAGTTCTTC.

J is TRBJ1-4 and V is TRBV6-5; D is possibly TRBD1 (5 bases). Trimming shortened V by 2 bases and J by 8 bases, and 15 bases separated the two germline ends. This CDR3 region has 15 residues. Germline V gene sequence: CDR1 MNHEY, CDR2 SVGAGI. The CDR3 DNA reads as TGTGCCAGCAGTTACAACGGAGGGGCGAACGAAAAACTGTTTTTT. Its protein product is CASSYNGGANEKLFF.

This clone showed up just a few times. This chain connects TRBV7-9 to TRBJ1-1, with D tentatively TRBD1 (6 bases). V dropped 8 bases and J dropped 2 bases, with 18 bases sitting between them. In germline, CDR1 is SEHNR, CDR2 FQNEAQ (reference sequence). This CDR3 region has 15 residues. The DNA of the CDR3 is TGTGCCAGCGTCAGAAACTCCGGGGGCAACACTGAAGCTTTCTTT. Amino acid sequence: CASVRNSGGNTEAFF.

This clone was detected a few times. V usage is TRBV6-1 and J usage is TRBJ2-3, with 10 bases that match TRBD2. Germline CDR1 reads MNHNS; CDR2 reads SASEGT. The V and J ends lost 4 bases and 3 bases, in that order; junction bases with no gene match: 10. This CDR3 spans 17 amino acids. The CDR3 sequence is CASSGLWTSGGTDTQYF. CDR3 sequence (DNA): TGTGCCAGCAGTGGCCTCTGGACTAGCGGTGGGACAGATACGCAGTATTTT.

This chain links TRBV6-5 with TRBJ1-5, with D tentatively TRBD1 (6 bases). V gave up 5 bases and J gave up 4 bases, with 12 bases separating them. Per the germline V gene, CDR1 is MNHEY and CDR2 is SVGAGI. The CDR3 runs 14 residues. CDR3 loop: CASSEGGRNQPQHF. The CDR3 DNA reads TGTGCCAGCAGTGAGGGGGGTCGGAATCAGCCCCAGCATTTT.

The V and J genes are TRBV14 and TRBJ1-2, with 7 bases fitting TRBD1. Germline V lookup: CDR1 SGHDN, CDR2 FVKESK. The V and J ends lost 0 bases and 5 bases, in that order; junction bases with no gene match: 6. The length of the CDR3 is 15 residues. The CDR3 sequence: CASSQEAGRGYGYTF. DNA for the CDR3: TGTGCCAGCAGCCAAGAGGCAGGCAGGGGGTATGGCTACACCTTC.

The gene calls are TRBV5-5 and TRBJ2-7; 10 nucleotides align to TRBD1. The V segment lost 3 bases and the J segment 5 bases; nucleotides outside the gene matches: 5. The CDR3 length is 14 residues. Germline V CDR1 and CDR2: SGHKS, YYEKEE (reference sequence). This CDR3 is CASSSGTGVHEQYF. CDR3 coding DNA: TGTGCCAGCAGCTCCGGGACAGGGGTCCACGAGCAGTACTTC.

The V and J genes are TRBV6-5 and TRBJ2-1; 8 positions agree with TRBD1. Unmatched junction bases numbered 11, after V lost 5 bases and J lost 8 bases. This CDR3 is 15 amino acids long. Germline CDR1 MNHEY, CDR2 SVGAGI. The CDR3 spells CASSLTYRGEDEQFF. CDR3 coding DNA: TGTGCCAGCAGTCTTACGTACAGGGGGGAGGATGAGCAGTTCTTC.